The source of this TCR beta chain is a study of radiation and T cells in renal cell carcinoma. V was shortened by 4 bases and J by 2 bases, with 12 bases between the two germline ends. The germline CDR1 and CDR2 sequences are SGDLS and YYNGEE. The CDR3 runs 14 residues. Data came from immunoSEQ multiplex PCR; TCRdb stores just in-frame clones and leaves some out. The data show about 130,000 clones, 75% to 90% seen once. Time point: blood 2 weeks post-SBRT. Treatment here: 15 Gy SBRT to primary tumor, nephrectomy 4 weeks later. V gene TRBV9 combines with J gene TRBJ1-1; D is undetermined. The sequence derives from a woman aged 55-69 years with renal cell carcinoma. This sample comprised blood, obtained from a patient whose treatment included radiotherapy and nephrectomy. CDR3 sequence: CASSHATDNTEAFF. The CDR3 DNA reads TGTGCCAGCAGCCATGCTACAGATAACACTGAAGCTTTCTTT.